This T cell receptor beta chain emerged from a study of blood T cell repertoires in COVID-19. Study-wide background: The United States, Italy and Spain were the sources of the acute and convalescent COVID-19 samples.

Using immunoSEQ multiplex PCR, the repertoire was profiled, and TCRdb retains in-frame clones only, with some absent. Here the sample spans around 190,000 clones, more than 75% being singletons. Germline lookup yields CDR1 SNHLY and CDR2 FYNNEI. After removal of 5 bases from V and 3 bases from J, the junction contained 4 bases not matched to a gene. This CDR3 is 15 amino acids long. This rearrangement joins TRBV2 to TRBJ2-3; 11 bases align to TRBD1. The sample comprised peripheral blood. The receptor comes from a human donor in a cohort sampled during active COVID-19. DNA of the CDR3: TGTGCCAGCAGTACGGACAGGGGGCGGACAGATACGCAGTATTTT. Translation gives CASSTDRGRTDTQYF.